This T cell receptor (beta chain) was sequenced for a study of breast tumors, draining lymph nodes, adjacent tissues listed by TCRdb under 2016. For the wider study: TCR beta repertoires were compared across tumor, adjacent nontumor tissue and axillary lymph nodes obtained from breast cancer patients. The study aimed to assess the relationships and possible T-cell exchange between tumor, surrounding tissue and draining lymph node repertoires in human breast cancer. Overall study results and their limits: The data were considered consistent with the idea that most tumor T cells come from the lymph node and then expand in tumor tissue. The study presented the conclusion that tumor T cells originate in lymph nodes as consistent with a hypothesis, not as something directly demonstrated. In luminal-like breast cancer, tumor and nontumor tissue repertoires resembled each other significantly more than in basal-like breast cancer. Tumors showed preferential V and J gene usage, and their T-cell repertoire diversity fell below that of lymph nodes yet above that of nontumor tissue.

A distance of 17 bases separates the germline ends of V and J, which lose 6 bases and 8 bases respectively. From the germline V gene, CDR1 is MNHEY and CDR2 is SVGEGT. The CDR3 measures 15 amino acids from cysteine to phenylalanine. The DNA shown is the 45-base CDR3, in frame from base 1. As regards this clonotype: The antigen it recognizes is unknown. No clone much larger than this one lies a single base away; base qualities are absent.

TCRdb records Illumina HiSeq 2000 as the sequencer. Multiplex PCR amplification was used to build the TCR beta chain libraries. The amplified TCR beta chain products were analyzed by high-throughput sequencing. The public reads were quality trimmed at Q25 with fastp and then assembled into clones with MiXCR by TCRdb, keeping productive beta chains. Each entry merges the rows of one CDR3 protein and shows their most common DNA and genes. This sample gives about 21,000 distinct CDR3 sequences in total; roughly 40% of them show up just once. The top ten hold roughly 24% of the sample. The TCR was taken from a female donor with breast cancer. Some clones in this sample may be carry-over from other donors' samples. The material sequenced was breast tumor tissue. The rearrangement joined TRBV6-2 or TRBV6-3 to TRBJ1-6, and possibly TRBD1, on 6 matching bases. The CDR3 reads CASSQAGQAHSPLHF. The DNA sequence is as follows: TGTGCCAGCAGCCAAGCGGGACAAGCGCATTCACCCCTCCACTTT.